These 25 T cell receptor beta chains share one sample of origin, sequenced in a study of T cell responses to AZD1222 COVID-19 vaccine. Clones were sequenced by immunoSEQ multiplex PCR, and TCRdb holds only the in-frame ones, with some missing. This table has tens of thousands of clones, approximately 88% appearing once. Sequencing was performed on peripheral blood, taken 28 days after the second AZD1222 dose. These receptors were taken from an adult who received the AZD1222 COVID-19 vaccine.

The gene calls are TRBV11-2 and TRBJ1-2; D remains ambiguous. CDR1 is SGHAT, CDR2 FQNNGV, per germline. V was trimmed by 0 bases and J by 7 bases, leaving 6 bases between them. The CDR3 length is 12 residues. CDR3 protein: CASSLDRSGYTF. CDR3 coding DNA: TGTGCCAGCAGCTTAGATCGAAGTGGCTACACCTTC.

The J gene is TRBJ2-5, the V gene TRBV5-1, with D maybe TRBD2 (6 bases). Trimming shortened V by 2 bases and J by 5 bases, and 16 bases separated the two germline ends. Per the germline V gene, CDR1 is SGHRS and CDR2 is YFSETQ. This CDR3 contains 15 residues. This CDR3 reads CASSFGSGRVETQYF. In nucleotides, the CDR3 is TGCGCCAGCAGCTTCGGGAGTGGTAGAGTTGAGACCCAGTACTTC.

This clone was seen a few times. The rearrangement links TRBV6-2 or TRBV6-3 to TRBJ1-2, with a tentative D call TRBD1 (5 bases). Germline lookup yields CDR1 MNHEY and CDR2 SVGEGT. Trimming removed 6 bases from V and 8 bases from J, with 16 bases in between. This CDR3 region has 13 residues. CDR3 residues: CASSMRGAKGYTF. The CDR3 DNA reads TGTGCCAGCAGCATGCGGGGCGCCAAGGGCTACACCTTC.

The V gene is TRBV3-1 (or the pseudogene TRBV3-2), the J gene TRBJ1-1; D ambiguous. CDR1 is LGHDT and CDR2 is YNNKEL in the germline V gene (reference sequence). Deletions cut 1 base from V and 7 bases from J, with 10 bases between. The CDR3 sequence is 13 residues long. The CDR3 bases are TGTGCCAGCAGCCAAGTAGGCCCGCATGAAGCTTTCTTT. It is translated as CASSQVGPHEAFF.

This sequence joins TRBV6-6 and TRBJ2-5; the match to TRBD1 covers 7 bases. Trimming at V came to 10 bases and at J to 1 base, leaving 9 bases not matched to a gene. The germline gives CDR1 MNHNY, CDR2 SVGAGI (reference sequence). CDR3 length: 14 amino acids. Written as DNA, the CDR3 is TGTGCCACCCGGGGTAGGGGGCTCCAAGAGACCCAGTACTTC. It specifies CATRGRGLQETQYF.

V is TRBV19 and J is TRBJ2-7, with 10 bases lining up with TRBD1. Germline trimming cut 2 bases from V and 3 bases from J; bases unmatched to any gene: 4. CDR1 LNHDA and CDR2 SQIVND come from the germline V gene (reference sequence). The CDR3 length is 15 residues. This CDR3 is CASSITGTGVYEQYF. The CDR3 DNA sequence: TGTGCCAGTAGTATAACCGGGACAGGGGTCTACGAGCAGTACTTC.

The CDR3 DNA reads as TGTGCCAGCAGCTTTTCCGGGCGCCTTAATTCACCCCTCCACTTT. Translation gives CASSFSGRLNSPLHF. This rearrangement joins TRBV11-1 to TRBJ1-6; unclear D gene. This CDR3 region has 15 residues. Germline-derived CDR1 and CDR2 are SGHAT and FQDESV (reference sequence). V dropped 3 bases and J dropped 6 bases, with 12 bases sitting between them.

This clone was counted between two and nine times. The chain joins TRBV19 to TRBJ1-2; D uncertain. V gave up 3 bases and J gave up 10 bases, with 9 bases separating them. Germline CDR1 reads LNHDA; CDR2 reads SQIVND (reference sequence). The CDR3 extends over 11 amino acids. The CDR3 is CASSISADYTF. In nucleotides, the CDR3 is TGTGCCAGTAGTATCAGTGCGGACTACACCTTC.

The chain recombines TRBV3-1 (or the pseudogene TRBV3-2) with TRBJ1-1, with 8 bases aligning to TRBD1. The CDR3 consists of 15 residues. Looked up from germline, CDR1 is LGHDT and CDR2 is YNNKEL (reference sequence). J was trimmed by 1 base and V by 5 bases; bases with no gene match: 6. The CDR3: CASSSRDRQNTEAFF. In DNA, the CDR3 is TGTGCCAGCAGCTCCAGGGACAGGCAGAACACTGAAGCTTTCTTT.

In its sample, this clone was seen once. The V call is TRBV6-6, the J call TRBJ1-5; D unclear. The germline V gene encodes CDR1 MNHNY and CDR2 SVGAGI (reference sequence). This CDR3 is 13 amino acids long. Trimming cost V 10 bases and J 0 bases, with 10 bases left between them. CDR3 bases: TGTGCCACTCAGTTGCATAGCAATCAGCCCCAGCATTTT. It translates to CATQLHSNQPQHF.

The V and J genes are TRBV7-9 and TRBJ2-1; perhaps D is TRBD1 or TRBD2 (5 bases each). The length of the CDR3 is 14 residues. From germline, CDR1 is SEHNR and CDR2 FQNEAQ (reference sequence). The V gene lost 2 bases and the J gene lost 9 bases, with 14 bases spanning the gap. The CDR3 coding sequence is TGTGCCAGCAGCTTATCCCAGGGACGAGCTGAGCAGTTCTTC. This gives the protein CASSLSQGRAEQFF.

The chain joins TRBV5-1 to TRBJ2-1; 10 positions match TRBD1. V trimming: 3 bases; J trimming: 5 bases; junction bases outside the gene matches: 14. This CDR3 has 18 amino acids. The germline gives CDR1 SGHRS, CDR2 YFSETQ. Written as DNA, the CDR3 is TGCGCCAGCAGCTCCTCACATGCTCGACAGGGGGCCCACAATGAGCAGTTCTTC. It encodes CASSSSHARQGAHNEQFF.

V usage is TRBV4-1 and J usage is TRBJ2-3; 11 bases map to TRBD2. The germline V gene has CDR1 MGHRA and CDR2 YSYEKL. V gave up 1 base and J gave up 3 bases; unmatched junction bases: 6. The CDR3 is 17 amino acids. DNA for the CDR3: TGCGCCAGCAGCCAAGGGGATAGCGGGGGGGCGACAGATACGCAGTATTTT. It specifies CASSQGDSGGATDTQYF.

The chain combines TRBV3-1 (or the pseudogene TRBV3-2) with TRBJ1-2; maybe TRBD1 (6 bases). The CDR3 sequence is 16 residues long. The germline V gene encodes CDR1 LGHDT and CDR2 YNNKEL (reference sequence). V was pared by 3 bases and J by 0 bases, with 14 bases between. The chain's CDR3 is CASSQGGGGANYGYTF. In nucleotides, the CDR3 is TGTGCCAGCAGCCAGGGGGGAGGGGGAGCTAACTATGGCTACACCTTC.

This chain links TRBV7-8 with TRBJ1-2, with TRBD1 matching over 8 bases. The CDR3 length is 15 residues. The ends lost 4 bases at V and 5 bases at J; junction bases unmatched: 9. Per the germline V gene, CDR1 is SGHVS and CDR2 is FQNEAQ. CDR3 sequence (DNA): TGTGCCAGCAGCTCTCCGGGACAGGACAAGTATGGCTACACCTTC. Translated, it gives CASSSPGQDKYGYTF. Full variable domain (rest looked up from reference TRBV7-8 and TRBJ1-2): GAGVSQSPRYKVAKRGQDVALRCDPISGHVSLFWYQQALGQGPEFLTYFQNEAQLDKSGLPSDRFFAERPEGSVSTLKIQRTQQEDSAVYLCASSSPGQDKYGYTFGSGTRLTVV.

The rearrangement joins TRBV19 to TRBJ1-6; D unresolved. CDR3 length equals 14 residues. The V end lost 9 bases, the J end lost 3 bases, and 12 bases lay between the germline ends. Per the germline V gene, CDR1 is LNHDA and CDR2 is SQIVND (reference sequence). CDR3 amino acids: CASRDVGYNSPLHF. The DNA for the CDR3 is TGTGCCAGCCGGGATGTTGGCTATAATTCACCCCTCCACTTT.

The chain employs TRBV18 and TRBJ1-5, with a weak D call TRBD1 (5 bases). Per the germline V gene, CDR1 is KGHSH and CDR2 is LQKENI. V gave up 3 bases and J gave up 1 base, with 13 bases separating them. This CDR3 is 16 amino acids long. CDR3: CASSPSGLQSNQPQHF. The CDR3 coding sequence is TGTGCCAGCTCACCTTCGGGACTCCAGAGCAATCAGCCCCAGCATTTT.

V and J are TRBV19 and TRBJ1-1, with D perhaps matching TRBD1 (5 bases). Per germline, CDR1 LNHDA and CDR2 SQIVND (reference sequence). The V and J ends lost 2 bases and 2 bases respectively, with 9 bases between them. The CDR3 is 14 residues long. This chain's CDR3 is CASSIRGQNTEAFF. CDR3 DNA sequence: TGTGCCAGTAGTATACGGGGCCAAAACACTGAAGCTTTCTTT.

The CDR3 sequence: CASSSGPLGTGELFF. As DNA, the CDR3 is TGTGCCAGCAGCTCGGGACCTCTTGGGACCGGGGAGCTGTTTTTT. The chain recombines TRBV5-6 with TRBJ2-2; either TRBD1 or TRBD2 may supply D (5 bases each). This CDR3 contains 15 residues. In germline, CDR1 is SGHDT, CDR2 YYEEEE. The V end was cut by 3 bases, the J end by 5 bases, with 14 bases between.

V usage is TRBV14 and J usage is TRBJ1-6; D is unresolved. The CDR3 extends over 16 amino acids. The germline V gene has CDR1 SGHDN and CDR2 FVKESK. Trimming removed 1 base from V and 0 bases from J, with 7 bases in between. CDR3 loop: CASSQVGGSYNSPLHF. The CDR3 DNA sequence: TGTGCCAGCAGCCAAGTCGGCGGCTCCTATAATTCACCCCTCCACTTT.

The V gene is TRBV15, the J gene TRBJ1-3; D might be TRBD1 (5 bases). The CDR3 runs 18 residues. With 0 bases removed from V and 4 bases from J, the gap between germline ends came to 19 bases. Germline CDR1 is LNHNV and CDR2 is YYDKDF (reference sequence). The chain's CDR3 is CATSRDLVAGTFGNTIYF. DNA of the CDR3: TGTGCCACCAGCAGAGATCTAGTTGCCGGGACGTTCGGAAACACCATATATTTT.

CDR3 nucleotide sequence: TGTGCCAGTAGTATAGGAGGCTACGAGCAGTACTTC. This sequence encodes CASSIGGYEQYF. This chain joins TRBV19 and TRBJ2-7; D is uncertain. Between the trimmed V and J ends, which lost 1 base and 3 bases, there was a span of 4 bases. Germline loops: CDR1 LNHDA, CDR2 SQIVND (reference sequence). The CDR3 length is 12 residues.

The J gene is TRBJ1-4, the V gene TRBV18; the D gene is possibly TRBD1 (6 bases). Germline CDR1 KGHSH, CDR2 LQKENI. The germline V and J ends were trimmed by 4 bases and 4 bases, with 10 bases remaining between them. The CDR3 covers 14 residues. The CDR3 sequence is CASSHGQFNEKLFF. Written as DNA, the CDR3 is TGTGCCAGCTCACACGGACAGTTTAATGAAAAACTGTTTTTT.

This chain connects TRBV7-9 to TRBJ1-1; 10 positions agree with TRBD1. Germline lookup yields CDR1 SEHNR and CDR2 FQNEAQ (reference sequence). This CDR3 region has 14 residues. V lost 6 bases and J lost 4; bases outside the gene matches: 5. CDR3 protein: CASRTGTGVTEAFF. The CDR3 coding sequence is TGTGCCAGCAGAACCGGGACAGGGGTCACTGAAGCTTTCTTT.

The rearrangement uses TRBV7-3 and TRBJ2-2, with TRBD1 matching over 7 bases. V lost 3 bases, J lost 2 bases, and 3 bases stayed unmatched. This CDR3 spans 15 amino acids. Germline V CDR1 and CDR2: SGHTA, FQGTGA. CDR3 sequence (DNA): TGTGCCAGCAGCTTTAGACAGGGAAACACCGGGGAGCTGTTTTTT. Its protein product is CASSFRQGNTGELFF.